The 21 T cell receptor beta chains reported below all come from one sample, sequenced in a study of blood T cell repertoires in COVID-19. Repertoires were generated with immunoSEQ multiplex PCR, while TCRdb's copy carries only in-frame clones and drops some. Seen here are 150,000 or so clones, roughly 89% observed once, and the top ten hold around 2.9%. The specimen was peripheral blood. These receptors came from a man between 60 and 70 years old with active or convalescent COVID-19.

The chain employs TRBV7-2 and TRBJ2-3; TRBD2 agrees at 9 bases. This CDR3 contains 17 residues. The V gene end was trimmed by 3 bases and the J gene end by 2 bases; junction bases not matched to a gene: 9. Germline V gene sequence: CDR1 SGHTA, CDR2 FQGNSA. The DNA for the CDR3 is TGTGCCAGCAGCTTTAATATAGCGGGAGTTCTCACAGATACGCAGTATTTT. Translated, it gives CASSFNIAGVLTDTQYF.

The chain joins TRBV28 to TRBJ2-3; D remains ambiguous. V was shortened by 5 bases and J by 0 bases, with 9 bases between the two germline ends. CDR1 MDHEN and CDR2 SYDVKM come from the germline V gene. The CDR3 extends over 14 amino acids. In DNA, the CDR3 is TGTGCCAGCAGTACTAATCCTAGCACAGATACGCAGTATTTT. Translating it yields CASSTNPSTDTQYF.

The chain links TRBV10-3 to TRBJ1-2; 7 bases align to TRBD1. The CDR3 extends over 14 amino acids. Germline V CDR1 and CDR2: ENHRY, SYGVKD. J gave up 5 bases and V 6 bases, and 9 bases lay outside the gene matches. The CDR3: CAIRGTDRGYGYTF. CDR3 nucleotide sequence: TGTGCCATCAGAGGGACAGATAGGGGGTATGGCTACACCTTC.

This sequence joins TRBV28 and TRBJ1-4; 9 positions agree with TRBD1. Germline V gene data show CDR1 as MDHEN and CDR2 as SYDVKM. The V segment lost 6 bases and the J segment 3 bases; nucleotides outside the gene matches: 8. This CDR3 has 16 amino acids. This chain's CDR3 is CASRGTGFGANEKLFF. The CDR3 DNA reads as TGTGCCAGCAGGGGGACAGGGTTCGGAGCTAATGAAAAACTGTTTTTT.

In nucleotides, the CDR3 is TGTGCCAGCAGCTTACAGAGCGGAGGGGCAGATACGCAGTATTTT. Translation: CASSLQSGGADTQYF. The rearrangement joins TRBV7-9 to TRBJ2-3, with D perhaps matching TRBD2 (6 bases). The germline V gene encodes CDR1 SEHNR and CDR2 FQNEAQ (reference sequence). This CDR3 has 15 amino acids. V was cut by 2 bases and J by 4 bases, with 13 bases left in between.

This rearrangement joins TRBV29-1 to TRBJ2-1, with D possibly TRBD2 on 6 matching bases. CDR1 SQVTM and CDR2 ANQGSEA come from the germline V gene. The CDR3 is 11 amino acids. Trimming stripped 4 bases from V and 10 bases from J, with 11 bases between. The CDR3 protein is CSVAIADEQFF. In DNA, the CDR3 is TGCAGCGTTGCGATAGCGGACGAGCAGTTCTTC.

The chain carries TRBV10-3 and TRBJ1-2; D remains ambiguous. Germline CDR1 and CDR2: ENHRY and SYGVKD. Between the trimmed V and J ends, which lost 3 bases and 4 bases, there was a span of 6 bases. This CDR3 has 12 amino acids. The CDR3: CAISDNPYGYTF. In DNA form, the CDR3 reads TGTGCCATCAGTGACAATCCCTATGGCTACACCTTC.

The CDR3: CASSQDARGALGNTIYF. In DNA form, the CDR3 reads TGCGCCAGCAGCCAAGATGCCCGGGGGGCGTTAGGAAACACCATATATTTT. The chain joins TRBV4-3 to TRBJ1-3, with D tentatively TRBD1 (6 bases). The germline CDR1 and CDR2 sequences are LGHNA and YSLEER. The CDR3 sequence is 17 residues long. The ends were cut back, 0 bases at V and 4 bases at J, with 16 bases in the middle.

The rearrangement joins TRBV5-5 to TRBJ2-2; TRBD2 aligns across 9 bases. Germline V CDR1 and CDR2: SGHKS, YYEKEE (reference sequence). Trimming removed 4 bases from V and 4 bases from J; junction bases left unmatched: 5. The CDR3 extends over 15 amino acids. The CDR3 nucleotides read TGTGCCAGCAGCCAGGGACTAGCAGCCACCGGGGAGCTGTTTTTT. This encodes CASSQGLAATGELFF.

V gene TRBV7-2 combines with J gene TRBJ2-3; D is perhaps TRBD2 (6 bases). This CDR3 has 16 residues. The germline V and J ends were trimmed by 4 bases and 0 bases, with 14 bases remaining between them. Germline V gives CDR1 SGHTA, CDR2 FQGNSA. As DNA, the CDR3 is TGTGCCAGCAGCTCCTGGTTGGGGACTAGCACAGATACGCAGTATTTT. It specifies CASSSWLGTSTDTQYF.

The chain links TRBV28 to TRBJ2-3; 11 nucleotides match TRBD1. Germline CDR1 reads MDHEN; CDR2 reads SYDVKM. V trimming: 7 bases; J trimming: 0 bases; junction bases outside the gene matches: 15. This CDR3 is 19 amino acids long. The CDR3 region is CASKGTGGSRSGSTDTQYF. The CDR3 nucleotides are TGTGCCAGCAAAGGGACAGGGGGTTCTCGGAGCGGGAGCACAGATACGCAGTATTTT.

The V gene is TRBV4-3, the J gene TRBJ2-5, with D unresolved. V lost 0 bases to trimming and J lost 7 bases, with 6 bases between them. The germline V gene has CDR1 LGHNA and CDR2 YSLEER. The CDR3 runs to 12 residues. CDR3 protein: CASSQDRRTQYF. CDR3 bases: TGCGCCAGCAGCCAAGATCGGAGGACCCAGTACTTC.

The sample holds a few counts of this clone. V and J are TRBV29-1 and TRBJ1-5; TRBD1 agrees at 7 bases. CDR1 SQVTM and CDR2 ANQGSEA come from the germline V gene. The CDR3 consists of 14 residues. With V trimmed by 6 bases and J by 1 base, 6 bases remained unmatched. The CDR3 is CSVAGQNSNQPQHF. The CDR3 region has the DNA TGCAGCGTCGCGGGACAGAACAGCAATCAGCCCCAGCATTTT.

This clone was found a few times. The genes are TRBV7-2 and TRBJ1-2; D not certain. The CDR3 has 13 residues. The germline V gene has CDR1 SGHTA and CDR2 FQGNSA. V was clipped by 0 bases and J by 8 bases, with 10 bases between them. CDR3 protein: CASSLARGNGYTF. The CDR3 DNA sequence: TGTGCCAGCAGCTTAGCCCGCGGGAACGGCTACACCTTC.

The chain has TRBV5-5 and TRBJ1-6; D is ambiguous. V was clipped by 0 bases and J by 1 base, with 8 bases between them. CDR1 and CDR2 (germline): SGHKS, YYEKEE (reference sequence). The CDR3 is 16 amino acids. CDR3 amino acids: CASSLAFESYNSPLHF. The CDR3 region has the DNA TGTGCCAGCAGCTTGGCTTTTGAGTCCTATAATTCACCCCTCCACTTT.

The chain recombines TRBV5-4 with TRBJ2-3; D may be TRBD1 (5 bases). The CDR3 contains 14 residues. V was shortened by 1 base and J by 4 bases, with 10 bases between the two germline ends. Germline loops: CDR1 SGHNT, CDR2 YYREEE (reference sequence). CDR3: CASSLRGASDTQYF. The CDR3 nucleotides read TGTGCCAGCAGCTTGCGTGGGGCTTCAGATACGCAGTATTTT.

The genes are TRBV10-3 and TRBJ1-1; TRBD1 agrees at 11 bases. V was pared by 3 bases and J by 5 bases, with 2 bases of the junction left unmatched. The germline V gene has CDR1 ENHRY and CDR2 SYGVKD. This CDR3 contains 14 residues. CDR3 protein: CAISDWDRGTEAFF. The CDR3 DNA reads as TGTGCCATCAGTGATTGGGACAGGGGGACTGAAGCTTTCTTT.

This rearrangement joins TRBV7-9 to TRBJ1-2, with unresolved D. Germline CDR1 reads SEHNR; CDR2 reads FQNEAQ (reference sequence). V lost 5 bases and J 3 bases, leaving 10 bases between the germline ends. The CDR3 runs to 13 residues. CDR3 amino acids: CASSPNFYYGYTF. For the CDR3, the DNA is TGTGCCAGCAGCCCGAACTTTTACTATGGCTACACCTTC.

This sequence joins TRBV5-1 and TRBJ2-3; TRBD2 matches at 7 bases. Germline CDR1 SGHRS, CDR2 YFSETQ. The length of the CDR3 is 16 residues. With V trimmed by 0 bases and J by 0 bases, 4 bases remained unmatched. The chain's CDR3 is CASSLGGGGSTDTQYF. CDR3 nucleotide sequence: TGCGCCAGCAGCTTGGGCGGCGGGGGAAGCACAGATACGCAGTATTTT.

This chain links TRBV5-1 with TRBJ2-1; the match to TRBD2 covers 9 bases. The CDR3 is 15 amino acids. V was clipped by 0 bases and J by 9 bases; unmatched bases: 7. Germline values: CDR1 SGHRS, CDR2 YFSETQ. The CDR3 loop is CASSLGSGRKGEQFF. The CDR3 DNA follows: TGCGCCAGCAGCTTGGGGAGCGGGAGGAAGGGTGAGCAGTTCTTC.

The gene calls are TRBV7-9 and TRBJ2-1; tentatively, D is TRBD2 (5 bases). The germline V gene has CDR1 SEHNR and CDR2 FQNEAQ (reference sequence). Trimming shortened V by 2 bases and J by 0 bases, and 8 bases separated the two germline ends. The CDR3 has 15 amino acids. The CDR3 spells CASSLPGSSYNEQFF. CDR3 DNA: TGTGCCAGCAGCTTACCGGGGAGCTCCTACAATGAGCAGTTCTTC. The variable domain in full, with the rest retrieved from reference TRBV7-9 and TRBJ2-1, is DTGVSQNPRHKITKRGQNVTFRCDPISEHNRLYWYRQTLGQGPEFLTYFQNEAQLEKSRLLSDRFSAERPKGSFSTLEIQRTEQGDSAMYLCASSLPGSSYNEQFFGPGTRLTVL.